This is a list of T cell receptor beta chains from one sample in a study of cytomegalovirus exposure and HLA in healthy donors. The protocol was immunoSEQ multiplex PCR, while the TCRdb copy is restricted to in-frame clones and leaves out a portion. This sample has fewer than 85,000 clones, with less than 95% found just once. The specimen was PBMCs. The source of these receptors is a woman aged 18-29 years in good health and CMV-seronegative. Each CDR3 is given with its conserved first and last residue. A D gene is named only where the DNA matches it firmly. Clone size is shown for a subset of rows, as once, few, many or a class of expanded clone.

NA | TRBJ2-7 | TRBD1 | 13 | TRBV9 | TGTGCCAGCAGCGTAGATACAGGGGCCCGGCAGTACTTC | CASSVDTGARQYF
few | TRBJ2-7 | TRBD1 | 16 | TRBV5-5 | TGTGCCAGCAACCGTCAACGGACAGGGAGCTCCTACGAGCAGTACTTC | CASNRQRTGSSYEQYF
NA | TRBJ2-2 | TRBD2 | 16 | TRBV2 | TGTGCCAGCATAGAGATAGCGGGGTTGATAGCCGGGGAGCTGTTTTTT | CASIEIAGLIAGELFF
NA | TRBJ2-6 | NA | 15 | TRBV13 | TGTGCCAGCAGCAGACTCCTCTCTGGGGCCAACGTCCTGACTTTC | CASSRLLSGANVLTF
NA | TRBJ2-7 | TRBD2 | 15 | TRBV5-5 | TGTGCCAGCAGCATCTCGGCGGGGGGTCAGTACGAGCAGTACTTC | CASSISAGGQYEQYF
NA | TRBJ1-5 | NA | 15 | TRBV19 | TGTGCCAGTAGTATCCAGGGGACCCTCGATCAGCCCCAGCATTTT | CASSIQGTLDQPQHF
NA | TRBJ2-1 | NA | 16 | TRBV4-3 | TGCGCCAGCAGCCAACTCGCCGGGACTGCCTACAATGAGCAGTTCTTC | CASSQLAGTAYNEQFF
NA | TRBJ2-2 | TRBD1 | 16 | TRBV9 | TGTGCCAGCAGCGTCCGGGACAGGGGTACGACCGGGGAGCTGTTTTTT | CASSVRDRGTTGELFF
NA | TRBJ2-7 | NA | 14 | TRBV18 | TGTGCCAGCTCACCACCGGGCAGGGCGCACGAGCAGTACTTC | CASSPPGRAHEQYF
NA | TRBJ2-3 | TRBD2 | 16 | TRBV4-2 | TGTGCCAGCAGCCAGGTGGGGGGGTCGTCCCCAGATACGCAGTATTTT | CASSQVGGSSPDTQYF
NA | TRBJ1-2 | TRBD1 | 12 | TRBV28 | TGTGCCACATCCAACAGGGGGTACGGCTACACCTTC | CATSNRGYGYTF
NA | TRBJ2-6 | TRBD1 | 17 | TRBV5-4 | TGTGCCAGCAGCTTGGGGACAGGGGGGTCTGGGGCCAACGTCCTGACTTTC | CASSLGTGGSGANVLTF
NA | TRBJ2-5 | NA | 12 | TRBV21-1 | TGTGCCAGCAGCAAAAGGGGAGAGACCCAGTACTTC | CASSKRGETQYF
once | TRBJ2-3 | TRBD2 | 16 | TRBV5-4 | TGTGCCAGCAGCTGGGGTCTAGCGGGGGGATCAGATACGCAGTATTTT | CASSWGLAGGSDTQYF
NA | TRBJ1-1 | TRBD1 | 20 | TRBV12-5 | TGTGCTAGTGGTTTGGTAACTTGGCGGGACAGAAACCCGAGCTACACTGAAGCTTTCTTT | CASGLVTWRDRNPSYTEAFF
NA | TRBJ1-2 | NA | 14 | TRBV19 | TGTGCCAGTAGCGTTGGCGGTGGCTGGAATGGCTACACCTTC | CASSVGGGWNGYTF
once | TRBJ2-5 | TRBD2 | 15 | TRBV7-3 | TGTGCCAGCAGCTTAGCGGGGGGAACTCAAGAGACCCAGTACTTC | CASSLAGGTQETQYF
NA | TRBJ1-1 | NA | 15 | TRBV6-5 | TGTGCCAGCAGTCCACTCGGGGGGGCCCGTACTGAAGCTTTCTTT | CASSPLGGARTEAFF
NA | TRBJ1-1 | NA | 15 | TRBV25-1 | TGTGCCAGCAGTCTTGGGGGGACGGGAGGGGCTGAAGCTTTCTTT | CASSLGGTGGAEAFF
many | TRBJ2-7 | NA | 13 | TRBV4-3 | TGCGCCAGCAGCCAAGTTGGGGGCGACGAGCAGTACTTC | CASSQVGGDEQYF
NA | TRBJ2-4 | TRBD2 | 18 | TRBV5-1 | TGCGCCAGCTCATACGCGAGCGGGGGACGTCTAGCCAAAAACATTCAGTACTTC | CASSYASGGRLAKNIQYF
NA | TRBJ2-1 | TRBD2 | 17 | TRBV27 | TGTGCCAGCAGTTTAGTATGGTTAGCGGGGGGCCGGAATGAGCAGTTCTTC | CASSLVWLAGGRNEQFF
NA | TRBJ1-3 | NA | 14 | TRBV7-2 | TGTGCCAGCAGCCGCAGGGGTTCTGGAAACACCATATATTTT | CASSRRGSGNTIYF
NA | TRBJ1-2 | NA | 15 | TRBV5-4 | TGTGCCAGCAGCGGGGGGGACCGGGGGCGGCACGGCTACACCTTC | CASSGGDRGRHGYTF
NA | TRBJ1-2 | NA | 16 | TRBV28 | TGTGCCAGCAGTTTGAAGTCGCAGGGGCGCTACTATGGCTACACCTTC | CASSLKSQGRYYGYTF
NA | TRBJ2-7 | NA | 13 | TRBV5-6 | TGTGCCAGCAGCTTTGGGGGGTTCTACGAGCAGTACTTC | CASSFGGFYEQYF
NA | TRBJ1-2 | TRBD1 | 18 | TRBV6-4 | TGTGCCAGCAGTGACTCTGCCGGGACAGGGCCTCCGGTCTATGGCTACACCTTC | CASSDSAGTGPPVYGYTF
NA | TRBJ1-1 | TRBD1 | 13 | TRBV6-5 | TGTGCCAGCAGCCACGGACAGGTCACTGAAGCTTTCTTT | CASSHGQVTEAFF
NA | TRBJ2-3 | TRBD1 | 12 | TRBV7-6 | TGTGCCAGCAGCTCGGGACAGTACAATCAGTATTTT | CASSSGQYNQYF
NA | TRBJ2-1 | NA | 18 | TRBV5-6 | TGTGCCAGCAACTACGCAATCAGGGGTGGTGAGTTCTACAATGAGCAGTTCTTC | CASNYAIRGGEFYNEQFF
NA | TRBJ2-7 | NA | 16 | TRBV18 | TGTGCCAGCTCACCACTCCGACAGTCCTTCTCCTACGAGCAGTACTTC | CASSPLRQSFSYEQYF
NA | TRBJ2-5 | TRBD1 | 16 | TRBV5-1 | TGCGCCAGCAGCCTGACCTGGACAGGGGGCGGAGAGACCCAGTACTTC | CASSLTWTGGGETQYF
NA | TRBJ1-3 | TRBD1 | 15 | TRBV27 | TGTGCCAGCAGGTACAGGGGCAGCTCTGGAAACACCATATATTTT | CASRYRGSSGNTIYF
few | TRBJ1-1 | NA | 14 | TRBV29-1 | TGCAGCTTTCTCCCGCGGGCCCTAAACACTGAAGCTTTCTTT | CSFLPRALNTEAFF
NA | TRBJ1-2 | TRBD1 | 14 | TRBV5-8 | TGTGCCAGCAGCTGGACAGGGTTAAGCTATGGCTACACCTTC | CASSWTGLSYGYTF
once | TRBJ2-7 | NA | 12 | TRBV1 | TGCACCAGCAGCCAAAAGAGCTACGAGCAGTACTTC | CTSSQKSYEQYF
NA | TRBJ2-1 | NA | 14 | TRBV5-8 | TGTGCCAGCCTTAAGGGGGTTGGGTTCGATGAGCAGTTCTTC | CASLKGVGFDEQFF
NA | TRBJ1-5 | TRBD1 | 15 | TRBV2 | TGTGCCAGCACAACAGGGGGCACTTTCAATCAGCCCCAGCATTTT | CASTTGGTFNQPQHF
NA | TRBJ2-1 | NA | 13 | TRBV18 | TGTGCCAGCTCACCTGTGACAGTCAATGAGCAGTTCTTC | CASSPVTVNEQFF
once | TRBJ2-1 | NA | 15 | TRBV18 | TGTGCCAGCTCAAACTCGGGACTCCAGTCCGGTGAGCAGTTCTTC | CASSNSGLQSGEQFF
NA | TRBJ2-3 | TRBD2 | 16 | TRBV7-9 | TGTGCCAGCAGCTTAAGTTGGGCCGGCGGGGGAGATACGCAGTATTTT | CASSLSWAGGGDTQYF